The entry below describes one T cell receptor (beta chain). The target antigen is unknown. The data were taken from a study of OX40 agonist ivuxolimab in advanced cancers. Study-level information: 30% to 40% of patients had received prior checkpoint inhibitor therapy. Partial responses, seen in three patients, involved one hepatocellular carcinoma and two cutaneous melanomas.

The germline V gene encodes CDR1 MNHNS and CDR2 SASEGT. V lost 6 bases to trimming and J lost 0 bases; unmatched junction nucleotides: 5. The CDR3 is made up of 15 amino acids. Study-wide results and limits: Low normalized T-cell clonal expansion also characterized some of the nonresponders. CD4+ T cells averaged fewer expanded clones than CD8+ T cells.

Data came from immunoSEQ multiplex PCR; TCRdb stores just in-frame clones and leaves some out. Of 50,000 to 80,000 clones listed, roughly 81% are singletons. The TCR was taken from an adult with an advanced solid tumor such as melanoma, head and neck, liver or kidney cancer. The sequencing used CD4+ or CD8+ T cells sorted from blood, collected in a trial of the OX40 agonist ivuxolimab. The chain employs TRBV6-1 and TRBJ2-1; 7 bases match TRBD2. In nucleotides, the CDR3 is TGTGCCAGCAGCCGAGCGGGGAGCTCCTACAATGAGCAGTTCTTC. Its protein is CASSRAGSSYNEQFF.